This T cell receptor (beta chain) was sequenced during a study of Graves' ophthalmopathy and Graves' hyperthyroidism. Study context: Peripheral blood (taken before any treatment) was collected at initial diagnosis.

Findings of the study overall: Distinction of ophthalmopathy from stable hyperthyroidism by a 13-signature model reached roughly 85% sensitivity and roughly 81% specificity.

Moderate-to-severe activity, CAS at least 3, NOSPECS at least 4 and duration under 3 months characterized donors with ophthalmopathy. With V trimmed by 5 bases and J by 3 bases, 3 bases remained unmatched. The germline CDR1 and CDR2 sequences are LNHDA and SQIVND (reference sequence). This CDR3 contains 13 residues. The authors amplified TCR beta CDR3 regions from RNA transcripts. First-round RT-PCR with HTBI primers preceded a second-round multiplex PCR. TCRdb redid the calling of the multiplex PCR reads with MiXCR, one entry per CDR3 protein. Among 650,000 to 900,000 distinct CDR3 sequences listed, approximately 40% were seen once. This clonotype showed up many times. What it binds is not known.

This clonotype was sampled from an adult man with Graves' ophthalmopathy. Sequenced sample: peripheral blood. The chain recombines TRBV19 with TRBJ2-7; 8 bases agree with TRBD2. CDR3 loop: CASSSGTSYEQYF. CDR3 bases: TGTGCCAGTAGTTCCGGGACTAGCTACGAGCAGTACTTC.